Listed here are 8 T cell receptor beta chains from one sample, sequenced in a study of blood T cell repertoires in COVID-19. Only in-frame clones appear in the TCRdb table, and some are missing; sequencing was by immunoSEQ multiplex PCR. The sample shows 120,000 to 150,000 clones, roughly 85% of them seen only once. What was sequenced was peripheral blood. These TCRs come from a middle-aged man with acute or convalescent COVID-19.

The rearrangement joins TRBV20-1 to TRBJ1-1; 8 bases map to TRBD1. Trimming at V came to 4 bases and at J to 0 bases, leaving 4 bases not matched to a gene. The CDR3 loop spans 14 amino acids. Germline loops: CDR1 DFQATT, CDR2 SNEGSKA (reference sequence). DNA of the CDR3: TGCAGTGCTATTGACAGGGGTATGAACACTGAAGCTTTCTTT. Protein product: CSAIDRGMNTEAFF.

The chain carries TRBV9 and TRBJ2-1; D may be TRBD1 (5 bases). This CDR3 is built from 10 residues. V lost 3 bases and J lost 10, with 5 bases in between. Germline lookup yields CDR1 SGDLS and CDR2 YYNGEE. CDR3 DNA sequence: TGTGCCAGCAGCGGACAGGAGCAGTTCTTC. Translated, it gives CASSGQEQFF.

J is TRBJ2-3 and V is TRBV5-6; D might be TRBD1 (7 bases). The CDR3 has 14 amino acids. With 4 bases removed from V and 1 base from J, the gap between germline ends came to 10 bases. The germline V gene encodes CDR1 SGHDT and CDR2 YYEEEE. The CDR3 coding sequence is TGTGCCAGCAGCCAGGGGGGCCGCACAGATACGCAGTATTTT. Protein sequence: CASSQGGRTDTQYF.

The genes are TRBV2 and TRBJ2-1, with TRBD2 matching over 7 bases. The germline gives CDR1 SNHLY, CDR2 FYNNEI. The CDR3 runs to 12 residues. CDR3 DNA: TGTGTCCGATTGAGCGAGCGGGGTATGCAGTTCTTC. This translates into CVRLSERGMQFF.

The chain recombines TRBV5-1 with TRBJ1-1; D gene uncertain. Per germline, CDR1 SGHRS and CDR2 YFSETQ. Trimming stripped 4 bases from V and 1 base from J, with 11 bases between. This CDR3 is 14 amino acids long. CDR3 DNA sequence: TGCGCCAGCAGCCGGGAAAGGAGGAACACTGAAGCTTTCTTT. Translated: CASSRERRNTEAFF.

This rearrangement joins TRBV4-2 to TRBJ2-6; 8 bases are shared with TRBD1. V lost 4 bases, J lost 0 bases, and 5 bases stayed unmatched. Per the germline V gene, CDR1 is LGHNA and CDR2 is YNFKEQ. This CDR3 has 17 residues. CDR3 loop: CASSLTGANSGANVLTF. The CDR3 DNA reads as TGTGCCAGCAGCCTGACAGGGGCGAACTCTGGGGCCAACGTCCTGACTTTC.

The chain carries TRBV2 and TRBJ1-6, with D possibly matching TRBD1 (6 bases). CDR3 size: 14 residues. Deletions cut 9 bases from V and 7 bases from J, with 16 bases between. CDR1 and CDR2 from the germline V gene are SNHLY and FYNNEI. The CDR3: CASFPDSRNSPLHF. The CDR3, as DNA: TGTGCCAGTTTTCCGGACAGCCGAAATTCACCCCTCCACTTT.

The chain couples TRBV5-5 to TRBJ1-2, with 9 bases fitting TRBD1. In germline, CDR1 is SGHKS, CDR2 YYEKEE (reference sequence). The CDR3 spans 14 residues. With V trimmed by 2 bases and J by 3 bases, 2 bases remained unmatched. The DNA for the CDR3 is TGTGCCAGCAGCTTATGGACAGGGGACTATGGCTACACCTTC. This translates into CASSLWTGDYGYTF.